These 3 T cell receptor beta chains were all obtained from the same sample, sequenced in a study of T cell responses to AZD1222 COVID-19 vaccine. Sequencing was performed with immunoSEQ multiplex PCR; in TCRdb, only in-frame clones are kept and a portion is missing. The table records tens of thousands of clones, more than 75% of them present only once. The sample was peripheral blood, taken on day 0 of MenACWY control vaccination. These receptor sequences come from an adult in good health.

CDR3: CASSGVDSNQPQHF. Written as DNA, the CDR3 is TGTGCCAGCAGTGGCGTCGATAGCAATCAGCCCCAGCATTTT. The chain couples TRBV2 to TRBJ1-5; the D is unclear. The V gene's germline CDR1 is SNHLY and CDR2 FYNNEI. This CDR3 has 14 amino acids. V shed 4 bases and J shed 0 bases, with 7 bases lying between them.

DNA of the CDR3: TGTGCCAGCAGCTTAAGGCCCCAGGAAGGGGGTGAGCAGTTCTTC. Its protein is CASSLRPQEGGEQFF. The chain uses TRBV7-6 and TRBJ2-1; D may be TRBD1 (6 bases). This CDR3 contains 15 residues. V gave up 2 bases and J gave up 9 bases, with 17 bases separating them. The V gene's germline CDR1 is SGHVS and CDR2 FNYEAQ. The variable domain in full, with the rest retrieved from reference TRBV7-6 and TRBJ2-1, is GAGVSQSPRYKVTKRGQDVALRCDPISGHVSLYWYRQALGQGPEFLTYFNYEAQQDKSGLPNDRFSAERPEGSISTLTIQRTEQRDSAMYRCASSLRPQEGGEQFFGPGTRLTVL.

J is TRBJ2-3 and V is TRBV19; 11 bases line up with TRBD2. Per germline, CDR1 LNHDA and CDR2 SQIVND (reference sequence). This CDR3 has 15 amino acids. After removal of 1 base from V and 7 bases from J, the junction contained 4 bases not matched to a gene. The CDR3 reads CASSIVATSGNTQYF. CDR3 nucleotide sequence: TGTGCCAGTAGTATAGTGGCGACTAGCGGGAATACGCAGTATTTT. The variable domain in full, completed from reference TRBV19 and TRBJ2-3, reads DGGITQSPKYLFRKEGQNVTLSCEQNLNHDAMYWYRQDPGQGLRLIYYSQIVNDFQKGDIAEGYSVSREKKESFPLTVTSAQKNPTAFYLCASSIVATSGNTQYFGPGTRLTVL.